The following is a TCR beta chain sequence with its context. The antigen is not known. Per germline, CDR1 MNHEY and CDR2 SVGAGI. The CDR3 is 14 residues long. The V and J ends lost 0 bases and 6 bases, in that order; junction bases with no gene match: 4. The table came from immunoSEQ multiplex PCR; TCRdb's copy has only in-frame clones and leaves some out. This sample has about 40,000 clones, with 70% to 90% found just once. These data are taken from a study of T cells in localized non-small cell lung cancer. Broader study findings: Analysis by sequencing included only one tumor region, so heterogeneity remains possible. Tumor trailed uninvolved adjacent lung in T cell clonality, which peaked there. Median detection of top 100 tumor clones in adjacent lung was under 75 clones.

This TCR came from a man aged 18 to 49 with stage I lung adenocarcinoma. Source: peripheral blood, taken before any cancer treatment. This chain links TRBV6-5 with TRBJ1-2, with 7 bases identical to TRBD1. The CDR3 spells CASSYSRTGHGYTF. Written as DNA, the CDR3 is TGTGCCAGCAGTTACTCGAGGACAGGCCATGGCTACACCTTC.